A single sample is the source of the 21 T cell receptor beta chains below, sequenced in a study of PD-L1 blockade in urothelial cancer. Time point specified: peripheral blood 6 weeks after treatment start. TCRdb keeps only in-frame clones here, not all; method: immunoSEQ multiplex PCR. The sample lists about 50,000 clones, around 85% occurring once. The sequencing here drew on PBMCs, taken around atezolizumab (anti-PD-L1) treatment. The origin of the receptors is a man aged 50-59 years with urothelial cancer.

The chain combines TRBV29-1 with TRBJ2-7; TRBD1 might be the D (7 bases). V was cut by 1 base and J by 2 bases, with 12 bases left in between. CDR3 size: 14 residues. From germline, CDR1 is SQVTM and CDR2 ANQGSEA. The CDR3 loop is CSVEGAGGTYEQYF. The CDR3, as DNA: TGCAGCGTTGAAGGGGCAGGGGGGACCTACGAGCAGTACTTC.

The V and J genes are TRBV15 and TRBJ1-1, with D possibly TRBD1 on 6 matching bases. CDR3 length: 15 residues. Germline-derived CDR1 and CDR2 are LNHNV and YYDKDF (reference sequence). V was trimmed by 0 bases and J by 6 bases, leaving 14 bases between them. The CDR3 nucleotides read TGTGCCACCAGCAGAGATAGGGCCCAGGGGTCTGAAGCTTTCTTT. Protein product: CATSRDRAQGSEAFF.

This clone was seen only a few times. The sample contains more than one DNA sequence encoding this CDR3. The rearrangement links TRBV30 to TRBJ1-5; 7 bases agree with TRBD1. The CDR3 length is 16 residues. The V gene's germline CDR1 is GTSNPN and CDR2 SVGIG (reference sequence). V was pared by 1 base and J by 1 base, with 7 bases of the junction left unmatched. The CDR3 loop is CAWSAETGRSNQPQHF. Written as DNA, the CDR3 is TGTGCCTGGAGTGCTGAGACAGGGCGCAGCAATCAGCCCCAGCATTTT.

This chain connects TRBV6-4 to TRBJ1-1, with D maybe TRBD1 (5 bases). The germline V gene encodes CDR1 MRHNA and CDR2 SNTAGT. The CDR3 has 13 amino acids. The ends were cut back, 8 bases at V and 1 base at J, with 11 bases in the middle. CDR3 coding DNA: TGTGCCAGCGCCAGGGAGGCGAACACTGAAGCTTTCTTT. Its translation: CASAREANTEAFF.

CDR3 nucleotide sequence: TGTGCCAGCTCACCACGGAGCACAGGGGGAGAGACCCAGTACTTC. Its protein product is CASSPRSTGGETQYF. V gene TRBV18 combines with J gene TRBJ2-5, with TRBD1 matching 8 bases. The CDR3 runs 15 residues. Unmatched junction bases numbered 5, after V lost 1 base and J lost 4 bases. Per germline, CDR1 KGHSH and CDR2 LQKENI.

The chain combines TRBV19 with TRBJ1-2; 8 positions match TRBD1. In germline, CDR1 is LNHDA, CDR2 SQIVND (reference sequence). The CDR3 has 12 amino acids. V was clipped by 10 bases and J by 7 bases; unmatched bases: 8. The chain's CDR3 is CATGTGGGGYTF. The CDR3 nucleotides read TGTGCCACCGGGACAGGTGGTGGTGGCTACACCTTC.

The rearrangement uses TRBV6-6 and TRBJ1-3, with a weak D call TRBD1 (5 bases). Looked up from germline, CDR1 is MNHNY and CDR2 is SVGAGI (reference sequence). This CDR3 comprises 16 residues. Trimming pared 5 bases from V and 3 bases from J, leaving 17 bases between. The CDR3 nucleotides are TGTGCCAGCAGTCCAACCGTAACAGGTCGTGGAAACACCATATATTTT. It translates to CASSPTVTGRGNTIYF.

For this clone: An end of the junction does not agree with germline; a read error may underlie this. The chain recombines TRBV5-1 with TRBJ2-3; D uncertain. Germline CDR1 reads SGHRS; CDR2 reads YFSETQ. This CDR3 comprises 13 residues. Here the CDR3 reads CASSLDATDMQYF. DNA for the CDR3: TGCGCCAGCAGCTTAGACGCCACAGATATGCAGTATTTT.

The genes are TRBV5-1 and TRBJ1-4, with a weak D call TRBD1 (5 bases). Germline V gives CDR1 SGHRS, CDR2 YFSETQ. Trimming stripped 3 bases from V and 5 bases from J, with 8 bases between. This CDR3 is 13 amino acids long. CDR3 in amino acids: CASSSPGNEKLFF. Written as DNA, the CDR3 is TGCGCCAGCAGCTCCCCAGGGAATGAAAAACTGTTTTTT.

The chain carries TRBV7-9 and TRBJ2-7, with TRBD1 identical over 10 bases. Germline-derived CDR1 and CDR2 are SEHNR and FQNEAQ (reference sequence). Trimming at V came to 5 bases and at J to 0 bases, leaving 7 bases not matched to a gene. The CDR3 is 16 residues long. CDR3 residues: CASSPPRTGGSYEQYF. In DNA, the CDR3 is TGTGCCAGCAGCCCACCTCGGACAGGGGGCTCCTACGAGCAGTACTTC. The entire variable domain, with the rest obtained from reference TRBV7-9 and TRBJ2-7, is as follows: DTGVSQNPRHKITKRGQNVTFRCDPISEHNRLYWYRQTLGQGPEFLTYFQNEAQLEKSRLLSDRFSAERPKGSFSTLEIQRTEQGDSAMYLCASSPPRTGGSYEQYFGPGTRLTVT.

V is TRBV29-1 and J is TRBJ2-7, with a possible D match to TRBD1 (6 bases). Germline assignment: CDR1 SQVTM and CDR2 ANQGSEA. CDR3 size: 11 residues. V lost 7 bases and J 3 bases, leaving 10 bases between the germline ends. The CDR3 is CSASRGYEQYF. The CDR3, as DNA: TGCAGCGCCTCCAGGGGCTACGAGCAGTACTTC.

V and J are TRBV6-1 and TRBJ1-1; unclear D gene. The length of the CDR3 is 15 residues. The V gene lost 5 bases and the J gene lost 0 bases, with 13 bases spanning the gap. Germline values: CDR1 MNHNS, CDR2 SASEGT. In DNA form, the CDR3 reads TGTGCCAGCAGTCCCCCGAGCGGCATGAACACTGAAGCTTTCTTT. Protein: CASSPPSGMNTEAFF.

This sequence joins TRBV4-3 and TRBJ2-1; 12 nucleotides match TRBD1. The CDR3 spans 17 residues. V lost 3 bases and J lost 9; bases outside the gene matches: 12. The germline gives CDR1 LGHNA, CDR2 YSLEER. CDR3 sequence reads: CASSHAVTGTGGTEQFF. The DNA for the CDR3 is TGCGCCAGCAGCCATGCCGTTACCGGGACAGGGGGCACTGAGCAGTTCTTC.

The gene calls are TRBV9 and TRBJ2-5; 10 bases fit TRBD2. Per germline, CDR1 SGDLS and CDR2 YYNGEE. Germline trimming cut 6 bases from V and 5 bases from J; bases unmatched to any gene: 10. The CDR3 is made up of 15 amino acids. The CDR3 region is CASTPGGAGGETQYF. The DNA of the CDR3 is TGTGCCAGCACCCCCGGGGGAGCGGGGGGGGAGACCCAGTACTTC.

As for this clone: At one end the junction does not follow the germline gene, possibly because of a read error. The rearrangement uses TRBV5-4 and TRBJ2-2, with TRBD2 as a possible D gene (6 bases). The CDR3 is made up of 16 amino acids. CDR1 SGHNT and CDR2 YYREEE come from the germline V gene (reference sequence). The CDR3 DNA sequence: TGTGCCAGCAGCTTGAGGTCCCTAGCGAAGACCGGGGAGCTGTTTTTT. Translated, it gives CASSLRSLAKTGELFF.

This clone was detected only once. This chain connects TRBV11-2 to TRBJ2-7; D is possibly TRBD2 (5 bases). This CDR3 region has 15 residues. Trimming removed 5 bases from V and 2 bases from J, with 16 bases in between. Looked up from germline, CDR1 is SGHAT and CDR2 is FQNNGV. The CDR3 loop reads CASSNGRSGAYEQYF. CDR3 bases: TGTGCCAGCAGCAATGGGAGAAGCGGAGCCTACGAGCAGTACTTC.

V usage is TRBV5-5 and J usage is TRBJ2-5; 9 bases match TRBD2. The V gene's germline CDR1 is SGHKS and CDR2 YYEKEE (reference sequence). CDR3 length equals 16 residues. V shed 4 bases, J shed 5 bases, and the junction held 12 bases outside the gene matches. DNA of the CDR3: TGTGCCAGCAGCGCCACAAGCGGGGGGCCGTGGGAGACCCAGTACTTC. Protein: CASSATSGGPWETQYF.

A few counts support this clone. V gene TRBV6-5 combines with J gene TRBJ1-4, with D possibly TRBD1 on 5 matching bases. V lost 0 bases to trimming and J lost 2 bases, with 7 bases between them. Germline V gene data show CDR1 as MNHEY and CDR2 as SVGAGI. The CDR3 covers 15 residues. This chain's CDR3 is CASSYSRGTNEKLFF. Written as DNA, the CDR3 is TGTGCCAGCAGTTACTCGCGGGGCACTAATGAAAAACTGTTTTTT.

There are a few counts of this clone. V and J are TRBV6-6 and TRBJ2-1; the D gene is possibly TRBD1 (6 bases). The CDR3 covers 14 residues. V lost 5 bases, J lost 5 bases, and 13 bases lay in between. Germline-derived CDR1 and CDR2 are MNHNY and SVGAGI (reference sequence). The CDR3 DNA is TGTGCCAGCAGTGCCGACAGGATCCACAATGAGCAGTTCTTC. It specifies CASSADRIHNEQFF.

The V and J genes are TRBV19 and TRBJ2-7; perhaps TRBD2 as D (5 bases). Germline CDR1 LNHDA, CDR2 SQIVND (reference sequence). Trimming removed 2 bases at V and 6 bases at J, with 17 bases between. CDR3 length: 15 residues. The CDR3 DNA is TGTGCCAGTAGTATATCCACAACCGGGGTGGCCGAGCAGTACTTC. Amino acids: CASSISTTGVAEQYF.

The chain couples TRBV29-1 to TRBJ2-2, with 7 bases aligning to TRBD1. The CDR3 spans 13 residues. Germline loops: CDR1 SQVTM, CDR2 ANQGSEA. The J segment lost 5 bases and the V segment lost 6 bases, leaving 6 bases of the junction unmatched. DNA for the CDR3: TGCAGCGTGACCGGGACAGCTACCGGGGAGCTGTTTTTT. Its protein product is CSVTGTATGELFF.